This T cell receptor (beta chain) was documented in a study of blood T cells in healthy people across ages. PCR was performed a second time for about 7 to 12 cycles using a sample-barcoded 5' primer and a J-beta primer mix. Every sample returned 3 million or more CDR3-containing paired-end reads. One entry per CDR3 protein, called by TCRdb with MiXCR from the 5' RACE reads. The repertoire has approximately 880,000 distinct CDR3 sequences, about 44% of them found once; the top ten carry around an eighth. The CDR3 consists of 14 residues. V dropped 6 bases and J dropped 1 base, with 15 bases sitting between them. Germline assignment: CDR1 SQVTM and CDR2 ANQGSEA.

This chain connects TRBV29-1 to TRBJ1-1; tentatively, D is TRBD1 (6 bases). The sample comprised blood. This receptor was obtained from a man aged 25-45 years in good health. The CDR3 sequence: CSVVGQWRNTEAFF. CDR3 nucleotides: TGCAGCGTAGTAGGACAGTGGAGGAACACTGAAGCTTTCTTT.